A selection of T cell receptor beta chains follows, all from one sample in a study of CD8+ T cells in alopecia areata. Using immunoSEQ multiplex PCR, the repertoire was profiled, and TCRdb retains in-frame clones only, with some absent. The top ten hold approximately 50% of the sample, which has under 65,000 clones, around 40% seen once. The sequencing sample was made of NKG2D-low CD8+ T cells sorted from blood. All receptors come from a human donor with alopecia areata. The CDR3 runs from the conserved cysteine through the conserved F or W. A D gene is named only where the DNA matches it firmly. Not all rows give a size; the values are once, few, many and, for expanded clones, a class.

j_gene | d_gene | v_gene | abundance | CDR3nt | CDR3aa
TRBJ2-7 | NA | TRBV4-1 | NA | TGCGCCAGCAGCCACCAGGCGGACGAGCAGTACTTC | CASSHQADEQYF
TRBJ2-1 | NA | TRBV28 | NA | TGTGCCAGCAGTCCCCGGCGGACAGTAGTCGATGAGCAGTTCTTC | CASSPRRTVVDEQFF
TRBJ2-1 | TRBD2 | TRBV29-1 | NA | TGCAGCGTTGAGGGACTAGCGGGAGTGAGGGAGCAGTTCTTC | CSVEGLAGVREQFF
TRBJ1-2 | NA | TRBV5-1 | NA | TGCGCCAGCAGCTTGGAAATTAACTATGGCTACACCTTC | CASSLEINYGYTF
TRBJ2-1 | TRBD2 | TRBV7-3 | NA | TGTGCCAGCAGCCCGGGACTAGCGAGCTACAATGAGCAGTTCTTC | CASSPGLASYNEQFF
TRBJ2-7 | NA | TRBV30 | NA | TGTGCCTGGACCTACGAGCAGTACTTC | CAWTYEQYF
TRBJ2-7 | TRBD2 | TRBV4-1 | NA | TGCGCCAGCAGCCTAACTAGCGGGAGGGTTTCCTACGAGCAGTACTTC | CASSLTSGRVSYEQYF
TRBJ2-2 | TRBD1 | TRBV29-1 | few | TGCAGCGTTGGGGACAGGGCACCCGGGGAGCTGTTTTTT | CSVGDRAPGELFF
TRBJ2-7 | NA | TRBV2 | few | TGTGCCAGCAGTGAAAAGGGCCTCGTTGTGCAGTACTTC | CASSEKGLVVQYF
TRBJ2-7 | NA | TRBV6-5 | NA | TGTGCCAGCAGTTATGGCGGCAGGACCTACGAGCAGTACTTC | CASSYGGRTYEQYF
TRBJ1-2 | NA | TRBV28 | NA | TGTGCCAGCAGTTTCCCCCAGGGGCCGGGCTACACCTTC | CASSFPQGPGYTF
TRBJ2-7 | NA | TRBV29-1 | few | TGCAGCGTTACCGGGATGGGTGTCCACTACTACGAGCAGTACTTC | CSVTGMGVHYYEQYF
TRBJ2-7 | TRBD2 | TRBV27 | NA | TGTGCCAGCAGTTTATTCGCTAGCGGGGACGAGCAGTACTTC | CASSLFASGDEQYF
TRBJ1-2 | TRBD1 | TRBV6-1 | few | TGTGCCAGCAGTGAAACAGGGGAGTATGGCTACACCTTC | CASSETGEYGYTF
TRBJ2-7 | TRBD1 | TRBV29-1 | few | TGCAGCGTTGAAGGGGTGACAGGGAAGTCAGGAGGCGCCGAGCAGTACTTC | CSVEGVTGKSGGAEQYF
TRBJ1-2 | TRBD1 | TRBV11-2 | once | TGTGCCAGCAGCCTCGGATCCGGGACAGGGCTCTATGGCTACACCTTC | CASSLGSGTGLYGYTF
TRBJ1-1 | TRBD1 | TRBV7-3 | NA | TGTGCCAGCAGCCAGACAGGGGGGACCACTGAAGCTTTCTTT | CASSQTGGTTEAFF